Following are 30 T cell receptor beta chains from one sample sequenced in a study of shared clonotypes between healthy human individuals. The naive CD8 fraction comprised CD45RO-negative cells positively selected for CCR7 and excluded terminally differentiated effector memory CD45RA+ cells. The data were produced by immunoSEQ multiplex PCR, yet TCRdb's version contains in-frame clones alone and is incomplete. The sample lists roughly 550,000 clones; roughly 95% were seen once. Material for sequencing was naive CD8+ T cells sorted from blood. These receptors all come from a woman younger than 45 in good health.

The genes are TRBV29-1 and TRBJ2-1, with 12 bases fitting TRBD2. The V gene end was trimmed by 6 bases and the J gene end by 7 bases; junction bases not matched to a gene: 10. This CDR3 has 15 amino acids. Germline V CDR1 and CDR2: SQVTM, ANQGSEA. CDR3 in DNA: TGCAGCGTGGTTGTGACTAGCGGGAGTTTGAATGAGCAGTTCTTC. Protein: CSVVVTSGSLNEQFF.

The rearrangement links TRBV14 to TRBJ2-5; D call uncertain. The CDR3 loop spans 12 amino acids. Per the germline V gene, CDR1 is SGHDN and CDR2 is FVKESK. The V and J ends lost 1 base and 3 bases respectively, with 3 bases between them. CDR3 DNA sequence: TGTGCCAGCAGCCAAGTAGAAGAGACCCAGTACTTC. Its translation is CASSQVEETQYF.

This chain uses TRBV7-9 with TRBJ1-1, with D possibly matching TRBD1 (5 bases). CDR3 size: 14 residues. Germline-derived CDR1 and CDR2 are SEHNR and FQNEAQ (reference sequence). V was trimmed by 5 bases and J by 3 bases, leaving 13 bases between them. The DNA for the CDR3 is TGTGCCAGCAGCCCGGATATGGGGGACACTGAAGCTTTCTTT. Residues: CASSPDMGDTEAFF.

V and J are TRBV10-3 and TRBJ1-5; D not certain. The CDR3 totals 15 residues. The V and J ends lost 3 bases and 6 bases respectively, with 15 bases between them. Germline CDR1 reads ENHRY; CDR2 reads SYGVKD. CDR3 DNA sequence: TGTGCCATCAGTGACGAGGGTCAACGCGGTCAGCCCCAGCATTTT. It specifies CAISDEGQRGQPQHF.

In DNA, the CDR3 is TGTGCCAGCAGAAAGTATCGGACAGGGAACACCTTC. Protein product: CASRKYRTGNTF. This chain connects TRBV28 to TRBJ1-2; 8 bases agree with TRBD1. CDR3 size: 12 residues. V shed 6 bases and J 12 bases; nucleotides not matched to a gene: 9. Germline-derived CDR1 and CDR2 are MDHEN and SYDVKM.

The chain is built from TRBV21-1 and TRBJ2-5; the D call TRBD1 from the table was never checked on the DNA. TRBV21-1 is deemed a pseudogene. There are 16 residues in the CDR3. This CDR3 is CASSPSGTPVQETQYF. CDR3 in DNA: TGTGCCAGCAGCCCCTCCGGGACACCTGTACAAGAGACCCAGTACTTC.

J is TRBJ2-7 and V is TRBV2; 7 nucleotides line up with TRBD2. This CDR3 comprises 14 residues. J was trimmed by 4 bases and V by 1 base; bases with no gene match: 4. CDR1 and CDR2 (germline): SNHLY, FYNNEI. CDR3 loop: CASSEGLAEYEQYF. The CDR3 region has the DNA TGTGCCAGCAGTGAAGGGCTAGCGGAATACGAGCAGTACTTC.

The rearrangement links TRBV7-8 to TRBJ1-5, with unresolved D. CDR3 length: 15 amino acids. Trimming left V 1 base short and J 0 bases short, with 7 bases between. Germline lookup yields CDR1 SGHVS and CDR2 FQNEAQ. In DNA, the CDR3 is TGTGCCAGCAGCTTAGTAGAGGATAGCAATCAGCCCCAGCATTTT. This sequence encodes CASSLVEDSNQPQHF.

The chain links TRBV19 to TRBJ2-7, with D unclear. Germline V gene sequence: CDR1 LNHDA, CDR2 SQIVND (reference sequence). V was trimmed by 5 bases and J by 0 bases, leaving 8 bases between them. This CDR3 has 13 residues. For the CDR3, the DNA is TGTGCCAGTAGTTGGAGAAGCTCCTACGAGCAGTACTTC. Protein: CASSWRSSYEQYF.

The chain has TRBV5-4 and TRBJ1-5; TRBD1 is a possible D gene (5 bases). The CDR3 is 16 amino acids. Looked up from germline, CDR1 is SGHNT and CDR2 is YYREEE (reference sequence). The ends were cut back, 4 bases at V and 0 bases at J, with 14 bases in the middle. CDR3 in amino acids: CASSLGGGYSNQPQHF. CDR3 bases: TGTGCCAGCAGCCTGGGTGGGGGATATAGCAATCAGCCCCAGCATTTT.

V and J are TRBV10-1 and TRBJ1-4; TRBD1 is a possible D gene (5 bases). Germline V lookup: CDR1 WNHNN, CDR2 SYGVQD (reference sequence). CDR3 length: 16 residues. V lost 9 bases and J 8 bases, leaving 25 bases between the germline ends. The DNA of the CDR3 is TGCGCCAGGAGGTGGCTCGTTATGACAGCGCTGGAAAAACTGTTTTTT. Translating it yields CARRWLVMTALEKLFF.

The chain carries TRBV30 and TRBJ2-7; D is perhaps TRBD2 (6 bases). Trimming took off 0 bases at V and 3 bases at J, with 12 bases between the two ends. Germline CDR1 is GTSNPN and CDR2 is SVGIG (reference sequence). CDR3 size: 14 residues. CDR3 nucleotide sequence: TGTGCCTGGAGTGTACTGGAGACTAGCTACGAGCAGTACTTC. Translated, it gives CAWSVLETSYEQYF.

The genes are TRBV10-3 and TRBJ2-1; 9 bases match TRBD1. Trimming at V came to 3 bases and at J to 7 bases, leaving 10 bases not matched to a gene. The CDR3 runs to 16 residues. Germline values: CDR1 ENHRY, CDR2 SYGVKD. CDR3 coding DNA: TGTGCCATCAGTGACCCGGGACAGGGAGTACGGAATGAGCAGTTCTTC. Translating it yields CAISDPGQGVRNEQFF.

The rearrangement links TRBV25-1 to TRBJ1-1; a weak D match, TRBD1 (5 bases). Trimming took off 7 bases at V and 4 bases at J, with 16 bases between the two ends. This CDR3 has 14 amino acids. Germline values: CDR1 MGHDK, CDR2 SYGVNS. The chain's CDR3 is CASKTGAGTTEAFF. The CDR3 DNA reads as TGTGCCAGCAAAACCGGTGCAGGGACCACTGAAGCTTTCTTT.

This chain joins TRBV4-2 and TRBJ1-4; D is unclear. This CDR3 is built from 16 residues. V was trimmed by 0 bases and J by 8 bases, leaving 16 bases between them. From germline, CDR1 is LGHNA and CDR2 YNFKEQ. CDR3 coding DNA: TGTGCCAGCAGCCAAGAACCTTTAGGGTTTGTCGAAAAACTGTTTTTT. Its protein is CASSQEPLGFVEKLFF.

The chain carries TRBV7-2 and TRBJ2-7, with D uncertain. The germline V gene encodes CDR1 SGHTA and CDR2 FQGNSA. The CDR3 loop spans 14 amino acids. The V end was cut by 5 bases, the J end by 1 base, with 12 bases between. The chain's CDR3 is CASSPEPGSYEQYF. The CDR3 coding sequence is TGTGCCAGCAGCCCTGAGCCGGGTTCCTACGAGCAGTACTTC. The entire variable domain, with the rest obtained from reference TRBV7-2 and TRBJ2-7, is as follows: GAGVSQSPSNKVTEKGKDVELRCDPISGHTALYWYRQSLGQGLEFLIYFQGNSAPDKSGLPSDRFSAERTGGSVSTLTIQRTQQEDSAVYLCASSPEPGSYEQYFGPGTRLTVT.

This chain connects TRBV30 to TRBJ2-5, with D possibly being TRBD2 (5 bases). From germline, CDR1 is GTSNPN and CDR2 SVGIG (reference sequence). The CDR3 is 13 residues long. Trimming left V 7 bases short and J 11 bases short, with 23 bases between. CDR3 in amino acids: CAYALRELTEQYF. The CDR3 DNA is TGTGCCTACGCATTGAGGGAACTCACGGAGCAGTACTTC. The whole variable domain, filled in from reference TRBV30 and TRBJ2-5, reads SQTIHQWPATLVQPVGSPLSLECTVEGTSNPNLYWYRQAAGRGLQLLFYSVGIGQISSEVPQNLSASRPQDRQFILSSKKLLLSDSGFYLCAYALRELTEQYFGPGTRLLVL.

The CDR3 nucleotides read TGTGCCTGGAATCCCGGGGCAGGGGATGTATATGGCTACACCTTC. Translating gives CAWNPGAGDVYGYTF. The chain has TRBV30 and TRBJ1-2; D is perhaps TRBD1 (6 bases). This CDR3 has 15 amino acids. Trimming stripped 4 bases from V and 5 bases from J, with 20 bases between. The germline V gene has CDR1 GTSNPN and CDR2 SVGIG (reference sequence).

CDR3 residues: CASSLAGTNYWTDTQYF. CDR3 nucleotides: TGCGCCAGCAGCTTGGCAGGGACAAATTACTGGACAGATACGCAGTATTTT. The chain combines TRBV5-1 with TRBJ2-3; TRBD1 might be the D (6 bases). Germline CDR1 SGHRS, CDR2 YFSETQ. The CDR3 loop spans 17 amino acids. The V end lost 0 bases, the J end lost 3 bases, and 17 bases lay between the germline ends.

The chain recombines TRBV4-1 with TRBJ1-4; no clear D. The CDR3 length is 13 residues. Trimming removed 0 bases at V and 13 bases at J, with 12 bases between. Germline V gene sequence: CDR1 MGHRA, CDR2 YSYEKL. The CDR3 region has the DNA TGCGCCAGCAGCCAAGATAGTAACTCGGGACTGTTTTTT. It specifies CASSQDSNSGLFF.

In this sample, this clone turned up once. This sequence joins TRBV5-1 and TRBJ1-4, with TRBD1 as a possible D gene (5 bases). The germline gives CDR1 SGHRS, CDR2 YFSETQ. Trimming pared 5 bases from V and 7 bases from J, leaving 12 bases between. This CDR3 spans 13 amino acids. This CDR3 reads CASSGDFSEKLFF. CDR3 nucleotide sequence: TGCGCCAGCAGTGGGGACTTCAGTGAAAAACTGTTTTTT.

This clone has only one observation. V is TRBV28 and J is TRBJ2-7; 8 nucleotides agree with TRBD2. The germline gives CDR1 MDHEN, CDR2 SYDVKM. The J segment lost 4 bases and the V segment lost 7 bases, leaving 6 bases of the junction unmatched. The CDR3 totals 13 residues. CDR3 in amino acids: CASTAAGEYEQYF. DNA of the CDR3: TGTGCCAGCACCGCAGCGGGAGAGTACGAGCAGTACTTC.

This chain connects TRBV5-4 to TRBJ1-4; D unclear. CDR3 size: 14 residues. V shed 2 bases and J shed 4 bases, with 9 bases lying between them. Germline V gene lookup returns CDR1 SGHNT and CDR2 YYREEE (reference sequence). The CDR3 DNA reads TGTGCCAGCAGCTTAGGAGGCTATAATGAAAAACTGTTTTTT. This sequence encodes CASSLGGYNEKLFF.

The chain links TRBV7-9 to TRBJ2-1, with 14 bases identical to TRBD2. This CDR3 region has 15 residues. V lost 5 bases, J lost 8 bases, and 5 bases stayed unmatched. CDR1 SEHNR and CDR2 FQNEAQ come from the germline V gene (reference sequence). The CDR3, as DNA: TGTGCCAGCAGCCGGACTAGCGGGAGGCCCGATGAGCAGTTCTTC. It specifies CASSRTSGRPDEQFF.

J is TRBJ2-7 and V is TRBV15; possibly TRBD2 for D (5 bases). Germline V gives CDR1 LNHNV, CDR2 YYDKDF (reference sequence). The CDR3 is made up of 15 amino acids. V lost 2 bases to trimming and J lost 6 bases, with 17 bases between them. In DNA, the CDR3 is TGTGCCACCAGCAGAATCCCCCTGGGAGACCCCGAGCAGTACTTC. It encodes CATSRIPLGDPEQYF.

This chain joins TRBV5-6 and TRBJ2-1; 12 positions agree with TRBD2. This CDR3 contains 16 residues. Unmatched junction bases numbered 10, after V lost 4 bases and J lost 8 bases. CDR1 and CDR2 (germline): SGHDT, YYEEEE. CDR3 loop: CASSLGLAGRIYEQFF. The CDR3 DNA reads as TGTGCCAGCAGCCTCGGACTAGCGGGACGGATCTATGAGCAGTTCTTC.

This clone occurred a few times. This chain joins TRBV13 and TRBJ1-1; D not certain. Deletions cut 0 bases from V and 5 bases from J, with 7 bases between. This CDR3 region has 13 residues. CDR1 is PRHDT, CDR2 FYEKMQ, per germline (reference sequence). The CDR3 nucleotides are TGTGCCAGCAGCTTAGGGGATGATACTGAAGCTTTCTTT. This translates into CASSLGDDTEAFF.

The genes are TRBV5-4 and TRBJ1-1; a possible D gene is TRBD1 (5 bases). Germline CDR1 SGHNT, CDR2 YYREEE (reference sequence). Trimming shortened V by 6 bases and J by 7 bases, and 13 bases separated the two germline ends. The CDR3 length is 12 residues. CDR3 amino acids: CASTLGHSEAFF. The CDR3 region has the DNA TGTGCCAGCACCCTGGGGCACAGTGAAGCTTTCTTT.

CDR3 region: CASSYSEGPYGYTF. The CDR3 DNA reads as TGTGCCAGCAGTTACTCGGAGGGGCCCTATGGCTACACCTTC. The gene calls are TRBV6-5 and TRBJ1-2; D is perhaps TRBD1 (5 bases). Trimming took off 0 bases at V and 4 bases at J, with 9 bases between the two ends. The CDR3 extends over 14 amino acids. Germline V gene lookup returns CDR1 MNHEY and CDR2 SVGAGI.

This chain links TRBV29-1 with TRBJ2-5; 10 nucleotides align to TRBD2. This CDR3 is 14 amino acids long. Germline lookup yields CDR1 SQVTM and CDR2 ANQGSEA. With V trimmed by 7 bases and J by 5 bases, 10 bases remained unmatched. CDR3 DNA sequence: TGCAGCGGAGGTCTAGCGGGAGTCGGGGAGACCCAGTACTTC. It specifies CSGGLAGVGETQYF.